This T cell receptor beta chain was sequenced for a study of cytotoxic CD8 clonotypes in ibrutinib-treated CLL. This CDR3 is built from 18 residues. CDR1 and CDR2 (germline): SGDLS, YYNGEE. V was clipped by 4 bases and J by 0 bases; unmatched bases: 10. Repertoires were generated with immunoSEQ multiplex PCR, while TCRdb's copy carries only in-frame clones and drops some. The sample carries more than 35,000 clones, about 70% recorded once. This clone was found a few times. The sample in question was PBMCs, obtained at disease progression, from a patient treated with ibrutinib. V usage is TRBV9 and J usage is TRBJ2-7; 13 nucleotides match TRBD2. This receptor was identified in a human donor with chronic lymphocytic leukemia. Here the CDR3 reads CASSPSGTSGARSYEQYF. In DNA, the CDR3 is TGTGCCAGCAGCCCGTCGGGGACTAGCGGGGCCCGCTCCTACGAGCAGTACTTC.